The 9 T cell receptor beta chains below come from one sample, sequenced in a study of graft-versus-host responses after intestinal transplantation. TCRdb keeps only in-frame clones here, not all; method: immunoSEQ multiplex PCR. The data hold tens of thousands of clones, with approximately 88% observed a single time. Tissue processing of the graft released intraepithelial and lamina propria lymphocytes from it. Sequenced here: ileum tissue, sampled more than 350 days after transplant. These receptors were obtained from a human patient who received an intestinal transplant, so some T cells may come from the graft donor.

The rearrangement uses TRBV6-5 and TRBJ1-5; D gene uncertain. V gave up 2 bases and J gave up 5 bases, with 7 bases separating them. The CDR3 length is 13 residues. Germline CDR1 MNHEY, CDR2 SVGAGI. The CDR3 here is CASSYDTDQPQHF. The CDR3, as DNA: TGTGCCAGCAGTTACGACACCGATCAGCCCCAGCATTTT.

In this sample, this clone turned up once. The chain employs TRBV28 and TRBJ1-5; 9 bases map to TRBD1. The germline gives CDR1 MDHEN, CDR2 SYDVKM. The CDR3 consists of 15 residues. V shed 6 bases, J shed 7 bases, and the junction held 10 bases outside the gene matches. The CDR3 bases are TGTGCCAGCAGGGTCCCGACAGGGGGAAACCAGCCCCAGCATTTT. It yields the protein CASRVPTGGNQPQHF.

In DNA form, the CDR3 reads TGTGCCAGCGCTAAAGGTGGGGACACCGGGGAGCTGTTTTTT. It codes for CASAKGGDTGELFF. The rearrangement links TRBV25-1 to TRBJ2-2; D gene uncertain. This CDR3 has 14 amino acids. With 8 bases removed from V and 3 bases from J, the gap between germline ends came to 13 bases. From germline, CDR1 is MGHDK and CDR2 SYGVNS.

V gene TRBV21-1 combines with J gene TRBJ2-5. TRBV21-1 is a listed pseudogene. The CDR3 is made up of 14 amino acids. CDR3 nucleotide sequence: TGTGCCAGCAGCAAACAGCCCAATCAAGAGACCCAGTACTTC. Translation gives CASSKQPNQETQYF.

This chain connects TRBV18 to TRBJ2-7; D call uncertain. The CDR3 totals 14 residues. Germline values: CDR1 KGHSH, CDR2 LQKENI. The V end was cut by 6 bases, the J end by 4 bases, with 16 bases between. The CDR3 DNA reads as TGTGCCAGCTCCCACGAATCGGCCCCGTACGAGCAGTACTTC. Its translation: CASSHESAPYEQYF.

This clone has more than one count but fewer than ten. The genes are TRBV5-5 and TRBJ1-1; D unclear. Germline-derived CDR1 and CDR2 are SGHKS and YYEKEE (reference sequence). The CDR3 consists of 13 residues. The V end lost 0 bases, the J end lost 3 bases, and 6 bases lay between the germline ends. This chain's CDR3 is CASSLGRYTEAFF. Here the CDR3 DNA reads TGTGCCAGCAGCTTGGGGCGGTACACTGAAGCTTTCTTT.

The chain links TRBV10-2 to TRBJ2-5, with 7 bases fitting TRBD1. The CDR3 length is 13 residues. Germline V gives CDR1 WSHSY, CDR2 SAAADI. V was pared by 5 bases and J by 2 bases, with 2 bases of the junction left unmatched. CDR3 DNA sequence: TGCGCCAGCAGTTGGGACAGACAAGAGACCCAGTACTTC. The encoded protein is CASSWDRQETQYF.

The chain couples TRBV30 to TRBJ2-5, with a weak D call TRBD1 (5 bases). CDR3 length: 13 residues. Trimming left V 1 base short and J 5 bases short, with 11 bases between. Germline V gene lookup returns CDR1 GTSNPN and CDR2 SVGIG (reference sequence). CDR3 coding DNA: TGTGCCTGGAGTGAGGGCAGGGTGGAGACCCAGTACTTC. It encodes CAWSEGRVETQYF.

The chain combines TRBV2 with TRBJ2-6; TRBD2 is a possible D gene (6 bases). Trimming cost V 3 bases and J 2 bases, with 11 bases left between them. CDR3 length: 16 amino acids. CDR1 SNHLY and CDR2 FYNNEI come from the germline V gene. The CDR3 DNA reads as TGTGCCAGCAGTGATAGCGGCAGAACTGGGGCCAACGTCCTGACTTTC. It codes for CASSDSGRTGANVLTF.